Below, 14 T cell receptor beta chains from the same sample are listed, as sequenced in a study of neurological immune-mediated disorders. TCRdb recomputed calls from the 5' RACE reads with MiXCR, one row per CDR3 protein. This sample carries 110,000 or so distinct CDR3 sequences, 3% to 3.5% of them seen once, and the ten largest clones take over 1%. The sample taken for sequencing was PBMCs. The receptor source for this set is a woman aged 25 to 39 with multiple sclerosis.

The J gene is TRBJ2-2, the V gene TRBV18, with 8 bases fitting TRBD1. Germline assignment: CDR1 KGHSH and CDR2 LQKENI. With V trimmed by 5 bases and J by 6 bases, 8 bases remained unmatched. The CDR3 is made up of 15 amino acids. The CDR3: CASSGQGIIAGELFF. The CDR3 DNA reads as TGTGCCAGCTCAGGACAGGGAATCATTGCCGGGGAGCTGTTTTTT.

This clonotype was seen repeatedly, ten times or more. V usage is TRBV27 and J usage is TRBJ2-3; 7 bases fit TRBD1. Germline V gives CDR1 MNHEY, CDR2 SMNVEV (reference sequence). This CDR3 region has 16 residues. Trimming at V came to 4 bases and at J to 1 base, leaving 8 bases not matched to a gene. CDR3 loop: CASSSQTGLRTDTQYF. CDR3 coding DNA: TGTGCCAGCAGTTCCCAGACAGGGCTTCGCACAGATACGCAGTATTTT.

This clonotype has at least ten counts. V and J are TRBV5-5 and TRBJ1-5; D unclear. This CDR3 has 14 residues. V lost 0 bases and J 1 base, leaving 5 bases between the germline ends. Germline CDR1 reads SGHKS; CDR2 reads YYEKEE (reference sequence). In nucleotides, the CDR3 is TGTGCCAGCAGCTTGGGGGTGAGCAATCAGCCCCAGCATTTT. It specifies CASSLGVSNQPQHF.

This clonotype was seen at least ten times. The CDR3 sequence: CASSLGLGDGANVLTF. The DNA for the CDR3 is TGCGCCAGCAGCTTGGGCCTGGGGGATGGGGCCAACGTCCTGACTTTC. The chain is built from TRBV5-1 and TRBJ2-6; D may be TRBD1 or TRBD2 (5 bases each). The CDR3 is 16 residues long. The V and J ends lost 0 bases and 3 bases respectively, with 10 bases between them. Per the germline V gene, CDR1 is SGHRS and CDR2 is YFSETQ.

This clonotype occurred many times. The chain uses TRBV27 and TRBJ2-1; the D gene is possibly TRBD1 (5 bases). V was pared by 7 bases and J by 4 bases, with 11 bases between. The CDR3 is 13 residues long. The germline gives CDR1 MNHEY, CDR2 SMNVEV (reference sequence). In nucleotides, the CDR3 is TGTGCCAGCATGGGGCCACGATACAATGAGCAGTTCTTC. It encodes CASMGPRYNEQFF.

This clonotype has at least ten counts. The rearrangement joins TRBV3-1 to TRBJ2-3; D is unclear. CDR3 length: 15 amino acids. V was shortened by 0 bases and J by 6 bases, with 13 bases between the two germline ends. Germline loops: CDR1 LGHDT, CDR2 YNNKEL (reference sequence). CDR3: CASSQEEGSVDTQYF. CDR3 nucleotide sequence: TGTGCCAGCAGCCAAGAAGAAGGCTCGGTTGATACGCAGTATTTT.

This clonotype was counted ten times or more. The chain couples TRBV29-1 to TRBJ1-1; D is unclear. The germline V gene encodes CDR1 SQVTM and CDR2 ANQGSEA. V shed 3 bases and J shed 6 bases, with 8 bases lying between them. The CDR3 has 11 residues. The DNA for the CDR3 is TGCAGCGTTGAGCGAGGATCTGAAGCTTTCTTT. It is translated as CSVERGSEAFF.

This clonotype occurred many times. The chain has TRBV7-2 and TRBJ1-4, with no clear D. This CDR3 contains 14 residues. With 2 bases removed from V and 0 bases from J, the gap between germline ends came to 4 bases. Germline-derived CDR1 and CDR2 are SGHTA and FQGNSA. CDR3 in DNA: TGTGCCAGCAGCTTACGGGCAACTAATGAAAAACTGTTTTTT. Translating it yields CASSLRATNEKLFF.

This clonotype was counted at least ten times. V usage is TRBV10-3 and J usage is TRBJ1-1; D may be TRBD1 (5 bases). The CDR3 loop spans 16 amino acids. Germline CDR1 ENHRY, CDR2 SYGVKD. The V end was cut by 0 bases, the J end by 4 bases, with 15 bases between. The CDR3 nucleotides are TGTGCCATCAGTGAGTCAACAGGCAAAACCTTCACTGAAGCTTTCTTT. It yields the protein CAISESTGKTFTEAFF.

V gene TRBV5-6 combines with J gene TRBJ1-2, with D possibly TRBD1 on 5 matching bases. CDR3 size: 15 residues. V lost 1 base to trimming and J lost 3 bases, with 13 bases between them. The germline V gene encodes CDR1 SGHDT and CDR2 YYEEEE. DNA for the CDR3: TGTGCCAGCAGCTTGTGGGGCCGCTCCCACTATGGCTACACCTTC. Residues: CASSLWGRSHYGYTF.

This clonotype was detected ten times or more. The chain uses TRBV20-1 and TRBJ2-2; D might be TRBD2 (6 bases). Deletions cut 2 bases from V and 1 base from J, with 8 bases between. The CDR3 spans 14 residues. Germline V gene data show CDR1 as DFQATT and CDR2 as SNEGSKA (reference sequence). The CDR3: CSARYGGNTGELFF. The DNA for the CDR3 is TGCAGTGCTAGATACGGGGGGAACACCGGGGAGCTGTTTTTT.

This clonotype was seen at least ten times. The chain couples TRBV18 to TRBJ1-3; D is uncertain. The V end lost 2 bases, the J end lost 2 bases, and 7 bases lay between the germline ends. The CDR3 is made up of 14 amino acids. CDR1 is KGHSH, CDR2 LQKENI, per germline. The CDR3 DNA is TGTGCCAGCTCACCAGGCAGTCCTGGAAACACCATATATTTT. This translates into CASSPGSPGNTIYF.

This clonotype was found many times. The rearrangement links TRBV5-1 to TRBJ2-2; a weak D match, TRBD2 (6 bases). V was trimmed by 4 bases and J by 2 bases, leaving 12 bases between them. The CDR3 has 15 residues. Germline V gene lookup returns CDR1 SGHRS and CDR2 YFSETQ. This CDR3 reads CASSPGLTNTGELFF. CDR3 in DNA: TGCGCCAGCAGCCCGGGACTCACAAACACCGGGGAGCTGTTTTTT.

This clonotype occurred many times. This chain joins TRBV20-1 and TRBJ2-3; 11 bases line up with TRBD2. Trimming removed 5 bases from V and 4 bases from J; junction bases left unmatched: 8. This CDR3 contains 15 residues. Germline V gene lookup returns CDR1 DFQATT and CDR2 SNEGSKA (reference sequence). CDR3 DNA sequence: TGCAGTGCTGGTCTAGCGGGAGGCACCGCAGATACGCAGTATTTT. Residues: CSAGLAGGTADTQYF.